This T cell receptor (beta chain) was retrieved from a study of vaccination effects on CD4 cells after COVID-19. Sequencing followed a ViraFEST assay step that expanded antigen-specific CD4+ T cells with viral peptide pools. Following a 10-day culture, CD4+ T cells were purified. Participants were vaccinated with two doses of either the BNT162b2 or mRNA-1273 vaccine. Here immunoSEQ multiplex PCR was the method, and the copy in TCRdb shows in-frame clones only, minus some. The repertoire includes approximately 30,000 clones, roughly four fifths of them detected once, and around 1.4% sits in the top ten. On this clone: Its matching antigen is unknown. One junction end does not reproduce the germline sequence, and a read error may be involved. Other DNA sequences from this sample encode an identical CDR3 as well.

The CDR3 consists of 14 residues. Germline V CDR1 and CDR2: LNHDA, SQIVND (reference sequence). The sequence came from a human donor who received a COVID-19 vaccine. Some clones in this sample may be carry-over from other donors' samples. The chain employs TRBV19 and TRBJ1-5, with D hard to call. The source was CD4+ T cells from PBMCs cultured with HCoV-NL63 spike peptides, collected after COVID-19 vaccination. The CDR3 region is CASSIGVSNQPQHF. The CDR3 DNA is TGTGCCAGTAGTATAGGCGTGAGCAATCAACCCCAGCATTTT.